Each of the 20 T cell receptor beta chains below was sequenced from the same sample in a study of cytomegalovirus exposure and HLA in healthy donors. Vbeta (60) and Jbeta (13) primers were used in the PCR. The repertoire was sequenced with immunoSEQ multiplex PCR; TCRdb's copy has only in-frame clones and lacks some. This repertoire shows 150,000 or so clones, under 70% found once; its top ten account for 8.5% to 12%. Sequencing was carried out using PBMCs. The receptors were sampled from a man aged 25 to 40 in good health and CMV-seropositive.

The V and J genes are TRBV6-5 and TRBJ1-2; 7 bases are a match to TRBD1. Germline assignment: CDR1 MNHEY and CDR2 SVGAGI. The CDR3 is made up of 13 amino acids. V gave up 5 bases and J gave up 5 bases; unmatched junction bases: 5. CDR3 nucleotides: TGTGCCAGCAGTCGACAGGGAATGTATGGCTACACCTTC. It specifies CASSRQGMYGYTF.

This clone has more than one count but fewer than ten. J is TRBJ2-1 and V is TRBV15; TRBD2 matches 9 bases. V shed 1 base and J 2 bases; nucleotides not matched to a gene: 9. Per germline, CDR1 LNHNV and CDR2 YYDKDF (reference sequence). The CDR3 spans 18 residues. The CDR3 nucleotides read TGTGCCACCAGCAGAGGTAGCGGGAGTTCTCAGGCCTACAATGAGCAGTTCTTC. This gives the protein CATSRGSGSSQAYNEQFF.

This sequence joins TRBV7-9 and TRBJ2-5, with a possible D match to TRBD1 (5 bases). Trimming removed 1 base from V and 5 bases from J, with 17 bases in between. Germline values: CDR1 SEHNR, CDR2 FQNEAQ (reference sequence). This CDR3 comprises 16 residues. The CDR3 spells CASSLEGSGLPETQYF. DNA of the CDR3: TGTGCCAGCAGCTTAGAAGGTTCAGGGCTCCCGGAGACCCAGTACTTC.

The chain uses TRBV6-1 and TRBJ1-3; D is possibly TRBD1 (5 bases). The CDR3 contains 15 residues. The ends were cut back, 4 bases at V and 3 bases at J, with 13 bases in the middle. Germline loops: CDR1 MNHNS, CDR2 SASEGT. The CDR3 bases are TGTGCCAGCAGTGTCCAGGGTCTGTATGGAAACACCATATATTTT. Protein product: CASSVQGLYGNTIYF.

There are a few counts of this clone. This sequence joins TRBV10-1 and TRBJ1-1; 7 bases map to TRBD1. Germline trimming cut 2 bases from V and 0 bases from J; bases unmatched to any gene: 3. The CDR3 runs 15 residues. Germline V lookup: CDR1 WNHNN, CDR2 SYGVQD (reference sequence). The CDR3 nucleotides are TGCGCCAGCAGTGAGGACAGGGAAATGAACACTGAAGCTTTCTTT. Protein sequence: CASSEDREMNTEAFF.

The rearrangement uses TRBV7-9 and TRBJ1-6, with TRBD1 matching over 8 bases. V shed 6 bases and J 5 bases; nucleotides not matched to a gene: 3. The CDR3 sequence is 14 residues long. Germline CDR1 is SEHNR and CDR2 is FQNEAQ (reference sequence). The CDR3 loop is CASRPTGDNSPLHF. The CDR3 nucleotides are TGTGCCAGCAGGCCGACAGGGGATAATTCACCCCTCCACTTT.

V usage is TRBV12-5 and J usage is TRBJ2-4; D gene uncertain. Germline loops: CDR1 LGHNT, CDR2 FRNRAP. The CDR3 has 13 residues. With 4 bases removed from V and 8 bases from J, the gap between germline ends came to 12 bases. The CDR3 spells CASGSPLFDIQYF. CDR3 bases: TGTGCTAGTGGTTCCCCCCTGTTCGACATTCAGTACTTC.

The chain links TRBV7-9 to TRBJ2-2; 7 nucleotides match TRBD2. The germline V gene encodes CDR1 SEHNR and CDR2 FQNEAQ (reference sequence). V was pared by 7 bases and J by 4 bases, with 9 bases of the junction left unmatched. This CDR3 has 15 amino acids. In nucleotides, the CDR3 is TGTGCCAGCAAAACTAGCGACACCAGCACCGGGGAGCTGTTTTTT. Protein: CASKTSDTSTGELFF.

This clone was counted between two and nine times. The CDR3 sequence is CASSVASGRYEQYF. As DNA, the CDR3 is TGTGCCAGCAGCGTAGCTAGCGGGAGGTACGAGCAGTACTTC. The rearrangement joins TRBV9 to TRBJ2-7; 11 bases map to TRBD2. This CDR3 contains 14 residues. V trimming: 0 bases; J trimming: 4 bases; junction bases outside the gene matches: 0. Per germline, CDR1 SGDLS and CDR2 YYNGEE.

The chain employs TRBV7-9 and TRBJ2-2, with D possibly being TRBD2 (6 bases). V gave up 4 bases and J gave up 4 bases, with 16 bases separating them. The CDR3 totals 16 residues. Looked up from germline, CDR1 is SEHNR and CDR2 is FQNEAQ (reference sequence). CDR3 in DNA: TGTGCCAGCAGCTCCCCCCCGGGAGCGGGCACCGGGGAGCTGTTTTTT. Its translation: CASSSPPGAGTGELFF.

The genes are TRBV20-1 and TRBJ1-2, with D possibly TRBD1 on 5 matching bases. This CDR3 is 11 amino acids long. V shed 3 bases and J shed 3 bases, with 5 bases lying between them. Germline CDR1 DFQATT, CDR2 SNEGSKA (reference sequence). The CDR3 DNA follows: TGCAGTGCTAGCAGGGACTATGGCTACACCTTC. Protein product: CSASRDYGYTF.

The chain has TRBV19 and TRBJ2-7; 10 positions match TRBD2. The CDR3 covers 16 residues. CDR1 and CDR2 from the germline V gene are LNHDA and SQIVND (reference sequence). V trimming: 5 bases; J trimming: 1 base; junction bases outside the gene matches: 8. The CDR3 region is CASSALAGVFSYEQYF. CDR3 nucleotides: TGTGCCAGTAGTGCCCTAGCGGGAGTGTTTTCCTACGAGCAGTACTTC.

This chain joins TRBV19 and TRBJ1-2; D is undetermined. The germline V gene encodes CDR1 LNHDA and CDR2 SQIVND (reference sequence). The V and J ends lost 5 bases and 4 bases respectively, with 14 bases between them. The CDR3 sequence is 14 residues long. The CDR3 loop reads CASSAGNGVYGYTF. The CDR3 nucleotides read TGTGCCAGTAGTGCGGGGAACGGGGTCTATGGCTACACCTTC.

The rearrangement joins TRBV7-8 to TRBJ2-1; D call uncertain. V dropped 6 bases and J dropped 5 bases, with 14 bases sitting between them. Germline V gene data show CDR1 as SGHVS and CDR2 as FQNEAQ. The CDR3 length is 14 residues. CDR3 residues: CASRLKDWNNEQFF. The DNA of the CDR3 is TGTGCCAGCAGGTTAAAAGACTGGAACAATGAGCAGTTCTTC.

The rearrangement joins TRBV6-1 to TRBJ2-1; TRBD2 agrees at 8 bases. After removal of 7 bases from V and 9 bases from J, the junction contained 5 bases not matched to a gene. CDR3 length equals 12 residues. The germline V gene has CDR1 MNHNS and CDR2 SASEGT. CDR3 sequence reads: CASMGLAGEQFF. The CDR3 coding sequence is TGTGCCAGCATGGGCCTAGCGGGTGAGCAGTTCTTC.

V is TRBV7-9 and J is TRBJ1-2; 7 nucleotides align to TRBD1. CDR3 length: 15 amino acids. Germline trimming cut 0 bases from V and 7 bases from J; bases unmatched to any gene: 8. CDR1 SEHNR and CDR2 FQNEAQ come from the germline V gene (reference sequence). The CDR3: CASSLAYRGLSGYTF. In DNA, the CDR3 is TGTGCCAGCAGCTTAGCATACAGGGGATTGAGTGGCTACACCTTC.

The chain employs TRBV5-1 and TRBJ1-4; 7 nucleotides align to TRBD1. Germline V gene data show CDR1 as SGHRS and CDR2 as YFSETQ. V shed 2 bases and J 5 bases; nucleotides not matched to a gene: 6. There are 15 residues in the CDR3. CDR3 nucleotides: TGCGCCAGCAGCTTAGGGGGCGCGTTGAATGAAAAACTGTTTTTT. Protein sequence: CASSLGGALNEKLFF.

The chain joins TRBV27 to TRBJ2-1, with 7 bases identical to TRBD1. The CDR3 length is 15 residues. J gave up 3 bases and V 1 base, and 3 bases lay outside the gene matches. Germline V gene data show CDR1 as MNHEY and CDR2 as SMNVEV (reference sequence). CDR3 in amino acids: CASSLLGTDYNEQFF. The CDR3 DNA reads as TGTGCCAGCAGTTTATTAGGGACAGACTACAATGAGCAGTTCTTC.

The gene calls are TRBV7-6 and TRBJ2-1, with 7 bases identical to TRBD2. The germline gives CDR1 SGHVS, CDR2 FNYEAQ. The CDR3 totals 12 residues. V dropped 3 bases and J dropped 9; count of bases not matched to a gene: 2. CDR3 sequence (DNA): TGTGCCAGCAGCTTTACGGGGGGTGAGCAGTTCTTC. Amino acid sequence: CASSFTGGEQFF.

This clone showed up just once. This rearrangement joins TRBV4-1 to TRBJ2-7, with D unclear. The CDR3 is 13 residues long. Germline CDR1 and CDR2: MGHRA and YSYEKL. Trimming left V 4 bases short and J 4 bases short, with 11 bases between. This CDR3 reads CASSPLSRYEQYF. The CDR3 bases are TGCGCCAGCAGCCCCCTTTCCAGATACGAGCAGTACTTC.